A single TCR beta chain is shown here with its context. Its antigen is currently unknown. The assay was carried out at the deep level. The repertoire was sequenced with immunoSEQ multiplex PCR; TCRdb's copy has only in-frame clones and lacks some. Among 2,500,000 or so clones listed, just over 90% were seen once. The data were taken from a study of shared clonotypes between healthy human individuals. The study's findings and limits: The generation probabilities recorded for non-shared clonotypes fell below those of clonotypes shared by all four donors. The study drew on few donors, limiting represented genetic and exposure-history diversity.

Germline V gene lookup returns CDR1 GTSNPN and CDR2 SVGIG (reference sequence). The V end lost 4 bases, the J end lost 4 bases, and 14 bases lay between the germline ends. The CDR3 contains 13 residues. The receptor comes from a man younger than 35 in good health. The rearrangement joins TRBV30 to TRBJ2-7; D gene unclear. Specimen: naive CD4+ T cells sorted from blood. Subset described: CD45RA+ positively selected. The CDR3 nucleotides are TGTGCCTGGAATCGCCCCGAGATATACGAGCAGTACTTC. Encoded protein: CAWNRPEIYEQYF. The complete variable domain, with remaining parts taken from reference TRBV30 and TRBJ2-7, reads SQTIHQWPATLVQPVGSPLSLECTVEGTSNPNLYWYRQAAGRGLQLLFYSVGIGQISSEVPQNLSASRPQDRQFILSSKKLLLSDSGFYLCAWNRPEIYEQYFGPGTRLTVT.